This is a list of T cell receptor beta chains from one sample in a study of regulatory T cells in long-lasting Graves disease. Via MiXCR, TCRdb re-called the multiplex PCR reads, giving one row per CDR3 protein. The sample contains about 500,000 distinct CDR3 sequences, around 16% of which appear only once. These data were also reused for a study on T cells in Graves' hyperthyroidism and ophthalmopathy.

The sequences come from peripheral blood mononuclear cells (PBMCs), collected at new diagnosis, from a patient treated with antithyroid drugs. The receptors here all came from a man aged 40-55 years with Graves disease. The CDR3 runs from the conserved cysteine through the conserved F or W. A D gene is named only where the DNA matches it firmly. Clone size appears in some rows only: once, few, many, or a class for an expanded clone.

D gene	J gene	V gene	clone size	CDR3 DNA	CDR3 protein
.	TRBJ2-7	TRBV19	.	TGTGCCAGTAGTATGTCGGACTCCTACGAGCAGTACTTC	CASSMSDSYEQYF
.	TRBJ1-3	TRBV12-3/TRBV12-4	.	TGTGCCAGCAGTCTACGGACACTGATGGTTTCTGGAAACACCATATATTTT	CASSLRTLMVSGNTIYF
TRBD1	TRBJ1-4	TRBV28	few	TGTGCCAGCAGTTTACCGACAGGGGACGGTGAAAAACTGTTTTTT	CASSLPTGDGEKLFF
.	TRBJ2-1	TRBV5-1	many	TGCGCCAGCGCTGGTGGCCTACGCTCCTACAATGAGCAGTTCTTC	CASAGGLRSYNEQFF
TRBD1	TRBJ2-7	TRBV18	many	TGTGCCAGCTCACGGGGACAGGGAGTCTACGAGCAGTACTTC	CASSRGQGVYEQYF
TRBD2	TRBJ2-1	TRBV9	.	TGTGCCAGCAGCTATAATAAACTAGCGGGAGTTCCCGAGCAGTTCTTC	CASSYNKLAGVPEQFF
.	TRBJ2-3	TRBV6-1	.	TGTGCCAGCAGCCGTTTCCGGACTAGCACAGATACGCAGTATTTT	CASSRFRTSTDTQYF
.	TRBJ2-7	TRBV7-9	.	TGTGCCAGCAGCTTTAGTAATAGCGGAGGGAGCCCCTACGAGCAGTACTTC	CASSFSNSGGSPYEQYF
.	TRBJ2-7	TRBV15	.	TGTGCCACCAGCAGAGAGGGTCGACAGACCTCCTACGAGCAGTACTTC	CATSREGRQTSYEQYF
TRBD1	TRBJ2-3	TRBV5-1	many	TGCGCCAGCAGCCTACAGGGGGAAGATACGCAGTATTTT	CASSLQGEDTQYF